Listed below are T cell receptor beta chains from one sample, sequenced in a study of CD8 T cells in Susac syndrome. From the immunoSEQ multiplex PCR reads, TCRdb called clonotypes with MiXCR, one entry per CDR3 protein. The table shows about 84,000 distinct CDR3 sequences, with over 80% occurring only once. The sample comprised CD8+ T cells from PBMCs. All receptors come from a human donor in good health. CDR3s leave out the opening cysteine and the closing phenylalanine or tryptophan. A D gene is named only where the DNA matches it firmly.

j_gene: TRBJ1-5; d_gene: TRBD1; v_gene: TRBV27; CDR3aa: ASSSDRDYQPQH
j_gene: TRBJ2-3; d_gene: TRBD2; v_gene: TRBV12-3/TRBV12-4; CDR3aa: ASQREGTDTQY
j_gene: TRBJ2-2; d_gene: TRBD2; v_gene: TRBV9; CDR3aa: ASSGPGLAGGNTGELF
j_gene: TRBJ1-4; d_gene: .; v_gene: TRBV15; CDR3aa: ATRAAEKLF
j_gene: TRBJ2-2; d_gene: .; v_gene: TRBV25-1; CDR3aa: ASSERTNTGELF
j_gene: TRBJ1-2; d_gene: .; v_gene: TRBV9; CDR3aa: ASSVVSGGNGYT
j_gene: TRBJ2-7; d_gene: .; v_gene: TRBV5-1; CDR3aa: ASSPSSWDNSYEQY
j_gene: TRBJ2-3; d_gene: TRBD2; v_gene: TRBV5-5; CDR3aa: ASSLGLAGVSDTQY
j_gene: TRBJ2-7; d_gene: .; v_gene: TRBV4-1; CDR3aa: ASTPGTSTYEQY
j_gene: TRBJ2-1; d_gene: TRBD1; v_gene: TRBV11-2; CDR3aa: ASSLGSGTGNNEQF
j_gene: TRBJ2-3; d_gene: .; v_gene: TRBV11-2; CDR3aa: ASSLLPDTQY
j_gene: TRBJ2-1; d_gene: .; v_gene: TRBV6-1; CDR3aa: ASSDSSGGFYEQF
j_gene: TRBJ1-5; d_gene: .; v_gene: TRBV7-2; CDR3aa: ASSLVSAGNSNQPQH
j_gene: TRBJ1-4; d_gene: .; v_gene: TRBV6-5; CDR3aa: ASSYSTAAATNEKLF
j_gene: TRBJ2-7; d_gene: .; v_gene: TRBV20-1; CDR3aa: SARAADSYEQY
j_gene: TRBJ2-3; d_gene: .; v_gene: TRBV7-2; CDR3aa: ASSLVGRTDTQY
j_gene: TRBJ2-3; d_gene: TRBD2; v_gene: TRBV20-1; CDR3aa: SARKLAGGQVDTQY